These T cell receptor beta chains were read from a single sample in a study of blood T cell repertoires in COVID-19. Produced via immunoSEQ multiplex PCR; TCRdb's table is partial and in-frame only. The sample carries more than 45,000 clones, around 80% recorded once. The sequencing input was peripheral blood. The receptors stem from a man aged 35 to 55 with acute or convalescent COVID-19. CDR3s include the opening cysteine and the closing phenylalanine or tryptophan. The order of the fields is J gene, V gene, D gene, clone size, CDR3 protein, CDR3 DNA. D genes are given only for firm matches. Expanded clones are given a class, and other clones once, few, many or no size at all.

J: TRBJ1-6
V: TRBV18
D: TRBD1
size: few
CDR3: CASSPLGGGGGNSPLHF
DNA: TGTGCCAGCTCACCCTTAGGAGGGGGCGGTGGGAATTCACCCCTCCACTTT

J: TRBJ2-1
V: TRBV29-1
D: -
size: -
CDR3: CSVEVANEQFF
DNA: TGCAGCGTTGAAGTAGCTAATGAGCAGTTCTTC

J: TRBJ2-7
V: TRBV14
D: TRBD1
size: -
CDR3: CASSPRGRPEQYF
DNA: TGTGCCAGCAGCCCCAGGGGGCGGCCCGAGCAGTACTTC

J: TRBJ1-3
V: TRBV6-1
D: TRBD1
size: -
CDR3: CASSETRGLYGNTIYF
DNA: TGTGCCAGCAGTGAAACCAGGGGGCTTTATGGAAACACCATATATTTT

J: TRBJ1-1
V: TRBV19
D: -
size: -
CDR3: CASSPQTELNTEAFF
DNA: TGTGCCAGTAGTCCCCAGACAGAGTTGAACACTGAAGCTTTCTTT

J: TRBJ1-2
V: TRBV5-4
D: TRBD1
size: -
CDR3: CASSLGGTGEFGYTF
DNA: TGTGCCAGCAGCTTGGGAGGGACAGGGGAATTTGGCTACACCTTC

J: TRBJ2-2
V: TRBV3-1/TRBV3-2
D: -
size: -
CDR3: CASSRQGAGELFF
DNA: TGTGCCAGCAGCCGCCAAGGGGCCGGGGAGCTGTTTTTT

J: TRBJ2-1
V: TRBV7-9
D: -
size: -
CDR3: CASSLSPSVDEQFF
DNA: TGTGCCAGCAGCTTATCGCCTAGCGTAGATGAGCAGTTCTTC

J: TRBJ2-3
V: TRBV30
D: TRBD2
size: -
CDR3: CAWSALAGGADTQYF
DNA: TGTGCCTGGAGTGCCCTGGCGGGAGGGGCAGATACGCAGTATTTT

J: TRBJ1-6
V: TRBV19
D: TRBD1
size: -
CDR3: CASSSFHGTAYNSPLHF
DNA: TGTGCCAGTAGTTCTTTTCATGGGACAGCATATAATTCACCCCTCCACTTT

J: TRBJ1-2
V: TRBV19
D: -
size: -
CDR3: CARGIWGNYGYTF
DNA: TGTGCCAGGGGGATTTGGGGCAACTATGGCTACACCTTC

J: TRBJ2-3
V: TRBV19
D: TRBD2
size: -
CDR3: CASKIAGAVDTQYF
DNA: TGTGCCAGCAAAATAGCGGGAGCCGTAGATACGCAGTATTTT

J: TRBJ1-3
V: TRBV5-1
D: -
size: -
CDR3: CASGLQGPGNTIYF
DNA: TGCGCCAGCGGCCTACAGGGCCCTGGAAACACCATATATTTT

J: TRBJ2-5
V: TRBV29-1
D: TRBD2
size: -
CDR3: CSAQREGGETQYF
DNA: TGCAGCGCCCAGCGGGAGGGAGGAGAGACCCAGTACTTC

J: TRBJ1-5
V: TRBV7-2
D: TRBD1
size: -
CDR3: CASSPPRGGARQPQHF
DNA: TGTGCCAGCAGCCCCCCCCGAGGGGGCGCAAGACAGCCCCAGCATTTT

J: TRBJ1-1
V: TRBV30
D: -
size: -
CDR3: CAWSVRGSTEAFF
DNA: TGTGCCTGGAGTGTAAGAGGGAGCACTGAAGCTTTCTTT

J: TRBJ2-2
V: TRBV11-3
D: -
size: -
CDR3: CASSSGQGNTGELFF
DNA: TGTGCCAGCAGCAGCGGGCAGGGGAACACCGGGGAGCTGTTTTTT

J: TRBJ2-5
V: TRBV2
D: TRBD1
size: -
CDR3: CASSLGQGETQYF
DNA: TGTGCCAGCAGTCTTGGACAGGGAGAGACCCAGTACTTC

J: TRBJ2-1
V: TRBV5-8
D: -
size: once
CDR3: CASSLTLVPNKQFF
DNA: TGTGCCAGCAGCTTGACACTAGTCCCCAATAAGCAGTTCTTC

J: TRBJ2-5
V: TRBV3-1/TRBV3-2
D: -
size: -
CDR3: CASSQGRVGTETQYF
DNA: TGTGCCAGCAGCCAAGGGAGGGTTGGTACGGAGACCCAGTACTTC

J: TRBJ1-5
V: TRBV6-5
D: -
size: -
CDR3: CASSVGASNQPQHF
DNA: TGTGCCAGCAGCGTCGGAGCTAGCAATCAGCCCCAGCATTTT

J: TRBJ2-5
V: TRBV2
D: -
size: -
CDR3: CALETLETQYF
DNA: TGTGCCTTAGAGACTCTGGAGACCCAGTACTTC

J: TRBJ2-1
V: TRBV6-5
D: TRBD2
size: once
CDR3: CASSYPGTSLANEQFF
DNA: TGTGCCAGCAGTTACCCTGGGACTAGCTTGGCCAATGAGCAGTTCTTC

J: TRBJ2-3
V: TRBV9
D: -
size: -
CDR3: CASSTSVVDTQYF
DNA: TGTGCCAGCAGCACTTCTGTGGTAGATACGCAGTATTTT

J: TRBJ1-6
V: TRBV12-3/TRBV12-4
D: -
size: -
CDR3: CASSLRTNSPLHF
DNA: TGTGCCAGCAGTTTAAGGACAAATTCACCCCTCCACTTT

J: TRBJ1-2
V: TRBV5-6
D: -
size: once
CDR3: CASSLGQHNYGYTF
DNA: TGTGCCAGCAGCTTGGGACAACATAACTATGGCTACACCTTC

J: TRBJ2-1
V: TRBV5-1
D: -
size: -
CDR3: CASSRAPASSYNEQFF
DNA: TGCGCCAGCAGCCGCGCCCCGGCTAGCTCCTACAATGAGCAGTTCTTC

J: TRBJ1-2
V: TRBV30
D: -
size: -
CDR3: CAWRGRNYGYTF
DNA: TGTGCCTGGAGGGGGCGGAACTATGGCTACACCTTC

J: TRBJ1-2
V: TRBV6-5
D: -
size: -
CDR3: CASTPGVGYTF
DNA: TGTGCCAGCACCCCAGGGGTTGGCTACACCTTC

J: TRBJ1-5
V: TRBV3-1/TRBV3-2
D: -
size: -
CDR3: CASSRWGDGNQPQHF
DNA: TGTGCCAGCAGCAGGTGGGGGGATGGCAATCAGCCCCAGCATTTT

J: TRBJ2-3
V: TRBV7-9
D: TRBD1
size: -
CDR3: CASRDWTGTRVLTDTQYF
DNA: TGTGCCAGCAGGGATTGGACAGGGACGCGGGTTCTAACAGATACGCAGTATTTT

J: TRBJ1-6
V: TRBV7-2
D: -
size: -
CDR3: CASRSGSGGNSPLHF
DNA: TGTGCCAGCAGATCAGGGTCGGGAGGAAATTCACCCCTCCACTTT